Following are 21 T cell receptor beta chains from one sample sequenced in a study of regulatory T cells in long-lasting Graves disease. Arm-PCR with iRepertoire HTBI primers amplified the CDR3 regions for these TCR beta libraries. MiXCR, run by TCRdb on the multiplex PCR reads, gives a single entry per CDR3 protein. Of around 450,000 distinct CDR3 sequences in the sample, about 15% are singletons; the top ten hold 16%. Noted time point: newly diagnosed GD, antithyroid drugs for less than 3 months. There was RNA extracted from PBMCs, and the TCR library was made from it. This sample was also put to use in a study of T cells in Graves' hyperthyroidism and ophthalmopathy.

This specimen consisted of peripheral blood mononuclear cells (PBMCs), obtained at new diagnosis, from a patient treated with antithyroid drugs. All receptors derive from a woman aged 25 to 39 with Graves disease.

This sequence joins TRBV29-1 and TRBJ1-5; D unclear. CDR3 length: 13 amino acids. The V gene lost 4 bases and the J gene lost 2 bases, with 9 bases spanning the gap. The germline V gene encodes CDR1 SQVTM and CDR2 ANQGSEA. CDR3 DNA: TGCAGCGTTGCGGAGGGCGGCAATCAGCCCCAGCATTTT. Its protein product is CSVAEGGNQPQHF.

The chain recombines TRBV19 with TRBJ1-2; tentatively, D is TRBD1 (5 bases). CDR3 length: 12 amino acids. V lost 3 bases and J lost 8, with 10 bases in between. Germline assignment: CDR1 LNHDA and CDR2 SQIVND (reference sequence). CDR3 in DNA: TGTGCCAGTAGTATGTCGGGGCGAGGCTACACCTTC. This encodes CASSMSGRGYTF.

This clonotype was found many times. The chain recombines TRBV20-1 with TRBJ1-6; possible D gene TRBD1, 6 bases. The CDR3 contains 13 residues. Trimming removed 0 bases at V and 9 bases at J, with 9 bases between. Germline-derived CDR1 and CDR2 are DFQATT and SNEGSKA (reference sequence). In nucleotides, the CDR3 is TGCAGTGCTAGAGACAGGGGCCTTTCACCCCTCCACTTT. Protein: CSARDRGLSPLHF.

The CDR3 here is CASSVGGVSYNEQYF. Written as DNA, the CDR3 is TGTGCCAGCAGCGTAGGGGGAGTGTCCTACAATGAGCAGTACTTC. The V call is TRBV9, the J call TRBJ2-7; perhaps TRBD2 as D (5 bases). V lost 0 bases, J lost 7 bases, and 17 bases lay in between. The CDR3 totals 15 residues. CDR1 and CDR2 from the germline V gene are SGDLS and YYNGEE.

This chain uses TRBV12-5 with TRBJ1-2; 10 nucleotides line up with TRBD1. Germline V lookup: CDR1 LGHNT, CDR2 FRNRAP. CDR3 length: 15 residues. The trim removed 6 bases at V and 4 bases at J, leaving 8 bases unmatched. CDR3 bases: TGTGCTAGTGGGTTGACAGGGGGCGGCTCCTATGGCTACACCTTC. Translated, it gives CASGLTGGGSYGYTF.

The table lists this clonotype with a few counts. The V and J genes are TRBV9 and TRBJ1-2; TRBD1 might be the D (5 bases). Trimming took off 6 bases at V and 4 bases at J, with 19 bases between the two ends. Germline V lookup: CDR1 SGDLS, CDR2 YYNGEE. CDR3 size: 15 residues. The CDR3 DNA follows: TGTGCCAGCAACATGGGGCAGGGAGAGGTCTATGGCTACACCTTC. Its protein is CASNMGQGEVYGYTF. Full variable domain (rest looked up from reference TRBV9 and TRBJ1-2): DSGVTQTPKHLITATGQRVTLRCSPRSGDLSVYWYQQSLDQGLQFLIQYYNGEERAKGNILERFSAQQFPDLHSELNLSSLELGDSALYFCASNMGQGEVYGYTFGSGTRLTVV.

The chain is built from TRBV10-3 and TRBJ2-7; D tentatively reads TRBD1 or TRBD2 (5 bases each). The CDR3 contains 9 residues. With 11 bases removed from V and 9 bases from J, the gap between germline ends came to 11 bases. CDR1 is ENHRY, CDR2 SYGVKD, per germline. This chain's CDR3 is CAVGTTQYF. DNA for the CDR3: TGTGCCGTGGGGACGACGCAGTACTTC.

CDR3 region: CASSLEGYTIYF. CDR3 bases: TGTGCCAGCAGCTTAGAGGGGTACACCATATATTTT. The genes are TRBV7-8 and TRBJ1-3, with D maybe TRBD1 (5 bases). This CDR3 is 12 amino acids long. In germline, CDR1 is SGHVS, CDR2 FQNEAQ. V was trimmed by 1 base and J by 8 bases, leaving 6 bases between them.

This clonotype was observed a few times. The V and J genes are TRBV5-1 and TRBJ1-1; 7 bases are a match to TRBD1. CDR1 is SGHRS, CDR2 YFSETQ, per germline. This CDR3 is 14 amino acids long. Trimming at V came to 4 bases and at J to 2 bases, leaving 5 bases not matched to a gene. The CDR3 spells CASSDQGVNTEAFF. As DNA, the CDR3 is TGCGCCAGCAGCGACCAGGGGGTCAACACTGAAGCTTTCTTT.

V gene TRBV4-1 combines with J gene TRBJ2-2; D remains unclear. This CDR3 region has 14 residues. The germline CDR1 and CDR2 sequences are MGHRA and YSYEKL. The V end lost 0 bases, the J end lost 8 bases, and 10 bases lay between the germline ends. The CDR3 protein is CASSQDVGGGELFF. The DNA of the CDR3 is TGCGCCAGCAGCCAAGATGTTGGTGGGGGGGAGCTGTTTTTT.

This clonotype was observed many times. This chain connects TRBV30 to TRBJ2-7; D possibly corresponds to TRBD2 (6 bases). Germline lookup yields CDR1 GTSNPN and CDR2 SVGIG (reference sequence). Between the trimmed V and J ends, which lost 8 bases and 2 bases, there was a span of 13 bases. There are 12 residues in the CDR3. As DNA, the CDR3 is TGTGCCGCAAGGCGGGAAGCCTACGAGCAGTACTTC. It yields the protein CAARREAYEQYF.

This clonotype was seen at least ten times. This chain uses TRBV2 with TRBJ2-2; TRBD1 matches at 8 bases. The CDR3 covers 15 residues. Looked up from germline, CDR1 is SNHLY and CDR2 is FYNNEI. After removal of 7 bases from V and 0 bases from J, the junction contained 4 bases not matched to a gene. CDR3 residues: CASTPDRANTGELFF. The CDR3 DNA reads TGTGCCAGCACCCCGGACAGGGCGAACACCGGGGAGCTGTTTTTT.

This clonotype was observed many times. V usage is TRBV3-1 and J usage is TRBJ2-1; 7 nucleotides line up with TRBD2. The CDR3 runs to 14 residues. V was clipped by 4 bases and J by 4 bases; unmatched bases: 4. Looked up from germline, CDR1 is LGHDT and CDR2 is YNNKEL (reference sequence). CDR3: CASSPSGGYNEQFF. The CDR3 DNA is TGTGCCAGCAGCCCTAGCGGAGGGTACAATGAGCAGTTCTTC.

This clonotype came up many times. The V gene is TRBV7-2, the J gene TRBJ2-1, with D uncertain. The CDR3 is 11 amino acids. Looked up from germline, CDR1 is SGHTA and CDR2 is FQGNSA. The germline V and J ends were trimmed by 2 bases and 10 bases, with 6 bases remaining between them. The CDR3 DNA reads TGTGCCAGCAGCTTATCCGAGGAGCAGTTCTTC. Residues: CASSLSEEQFF.

In its sample, this clonotype was seen a few times. The chain couples TRBV19 to TRBJ1-1; D is unresolved. The CDR3 extends over 15 amino acids. Germline V gene sequence: CDR1 LNHDA, CDR2 SQIVND (reference sequence). V lost 7 bases, J lost 0 bases, and 15 bases lay in between. CDR3 sequence: CASMSSRILNTEAFF. DNA for the CDR3: TGTGCCAGTATGTCCTCTCGCATCCTGAACACTGAAGCTTTCTTT.

There are a few counts of this clonotype. The chain links TRBV14 to TRBJ1-2, with D possibly TRBD1 on 5 matching bases. The length of the CDR3 is 14 residues. Germline V gene sequence: CDR1 SGHDN, CDR2 FVKESK. V was clipped by 2 bases and J by 6 bases, with 13 bases between them. The CDR3 spells CASSQYGGGDGYTF. CDR3 bases: TGTGCCAGCAGCCAATATGGGGGAGGAGATGGCTACACCTTC.

Here the CDR3 DNA reads TGTGCCAGCTCACTCCGGACCGGGACGTCCTACGAGCAGTACTTC. Its protein is CASSLRTGTSYEQYF. The genes are TRBV18 and TRBJ2-7, with D perhaps matching TRBD1 or TRBD2 (5 bases each). Looked up from germline, CDR1 is KGHSH and CDR2 is LQKENI. V lost 4 bases and J lost 1, with 14 bases in between. The CDR3 contains 15 residues. Drawing the rest from reference TRBV18 and TRBJ2-7, the complete variable domain is NAGVMQNPRHLVRRRGQEARLRCSPMKGHSHVYWYRQLPEEGLKFMVYLQKENIIDESGMPKERFSAEFPKEGPSILRIQQVVRGDSAAYFCASSLRTGTSYEQYFGPGTRLTVT.

This clonotype showed up just a few times. The chain is built from TRBV6-5 and TRBJ1-4; a possible D gene is TRBD1 (5 bases). In germline, CDR1 is MNHEY, CDR2 SVGAGI. The CDR3 is 15 residues long. Trimming cost V 0 bases and J 4 bases, with 9 bases left between them. CDR3 sequence: CASSYSGLSNEKLFF. As DNA, the CDR3 is TGTGCCAGCAGTTACTCGGGACTGAGTAATGAAAAACTGTTTTTT.

This clonotype was observed at least ten times. The rearrangement joins TRBV5-1 to TRBJ2-1; possibly TRBD2 for D (5 bases). The V end was cut by 1 base, the J end by 6 bases, with 17 bases between. The CDR3 length is 16 residues. Germline loops: CDR1 SGHRS, CDR2 YFSETQ. Here the CDR3 DNA reads TGCGCCAGCAGCTTGCAGAGTTTAGCGATACCCAATGAGCAGTTCTTC. It is translated as CASSLQSLAIPNEQFF.

This clonotype was picked up many times. The genes are TRBV18 and TRBJ1-2; no firm D call. The germline V gene has CDR1 KGHSH and CDR2 LQKENI. Trimming stripped 2 bases from V and 6 bases from J, with 7 bases between. This CDR3 comprises 12 residues. The CDR3 spells CASSPVQNGYTF. As DNA, the CDR3 is TGTGCCAGCTCACCAGTGCAGAATGGCTACACCTTC.

This clonotype was counted many times. The chain carries TRBV10-3 and TRBJ2-1, with D perhaps being TRBD1 or TRBD2 (5 bases each). The V end lost 4 bases, the J end lost 7 bases, and 20 bases lay between the germline ends. Germline V gives CDR1 ENHRY, CDR2 SYGVKD. The CDR3 contains 16 residues. This CDR3 reads CAISVGTKIDTNEQFF. The CDR3 DNA reads TGTGCCATCAGTGTAGGGACCAAGATAGATACAAATGAGCAGTTCTTC.